This TCR beta chain originates from a study of T-cell reconstitution after alpha-beta-depleted transplantation in children. Germline loops: CDR1 DFQATT, CDR2 SNEGSKA (reference sequence). The CDR3 spans 18 residues. V dropped 3 bases and J dropped 1; count of bases not matched to a gene: 9. Unique molecular identifiers were incorporated into the prepared TCRbeta library. Each CDR3 protein is one row after TCRdb ran MiXCR on the PCR reads. Among a few hundred thousand distinct CDR3 sequences listed, about a tenth were seen once. Source: PBMCs from the stem cell graft donor, taken from the stem cell graft. The TCR comes from a human donor who donated a stem cell graft to a child with acute lymphoblastic leukemia. The chain uses TRBV20-1 and TRBJ2-3; 14 bases map to TRBD2. CDR3 amino acids: CSASRLGTSGSGTDTQYF. CDR3 DNA sequence: TGCAGTGCTAGTCGCCTCGGGACTAGCGGGAGTGGCACAGATACGCAGTATTTT.